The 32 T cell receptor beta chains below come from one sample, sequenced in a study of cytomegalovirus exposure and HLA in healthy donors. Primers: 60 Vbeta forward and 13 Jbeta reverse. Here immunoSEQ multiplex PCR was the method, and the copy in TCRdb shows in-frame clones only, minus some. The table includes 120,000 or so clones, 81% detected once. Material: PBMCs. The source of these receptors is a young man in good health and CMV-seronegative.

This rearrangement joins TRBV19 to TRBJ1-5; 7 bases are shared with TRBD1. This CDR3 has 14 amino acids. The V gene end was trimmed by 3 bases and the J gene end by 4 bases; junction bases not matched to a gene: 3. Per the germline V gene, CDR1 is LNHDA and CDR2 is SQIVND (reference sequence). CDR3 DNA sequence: TGTGCCAGTAGTATGCGGGACAGAAATCAGCCCCAGCATTTT. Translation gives CASSMRDRNQPQHF. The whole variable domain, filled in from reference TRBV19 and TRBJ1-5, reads DGGITQSPKYLFRKEGQNVTLSCEQNLNHDAMYWYRQDPGQGLRLIYYSQIVNDFQKGDIAEGYSVSREKKESFPLTVTSAQKNPTAFYLCASSMRDRNQPQHFGDGTRLSIL.

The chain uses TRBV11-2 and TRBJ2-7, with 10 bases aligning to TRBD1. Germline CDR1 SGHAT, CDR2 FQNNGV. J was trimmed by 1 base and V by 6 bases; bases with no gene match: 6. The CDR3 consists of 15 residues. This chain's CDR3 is CASSGRDRGSYEQYF. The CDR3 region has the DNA TGTGCCAGCAGTGGGCGGGACAGGGGATCCTACGAGCAGTACTTC.

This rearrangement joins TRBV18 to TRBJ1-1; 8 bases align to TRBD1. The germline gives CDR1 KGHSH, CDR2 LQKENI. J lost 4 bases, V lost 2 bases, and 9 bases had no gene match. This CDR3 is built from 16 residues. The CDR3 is CASSPKVQGGPTEAFF. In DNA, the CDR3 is TGTGCCAGCTCACCAAAAGTACAGGGGGGTCCCACTGAAGCTTTCTTT.

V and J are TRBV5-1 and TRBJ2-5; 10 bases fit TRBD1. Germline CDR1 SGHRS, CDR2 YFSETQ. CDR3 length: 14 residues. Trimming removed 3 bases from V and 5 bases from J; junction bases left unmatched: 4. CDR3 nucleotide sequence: TGCGCCAGCAGCTCGGACAGGGGGTTTGAGACCCAGTACTTC. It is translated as CASSSDRGFETQYF.

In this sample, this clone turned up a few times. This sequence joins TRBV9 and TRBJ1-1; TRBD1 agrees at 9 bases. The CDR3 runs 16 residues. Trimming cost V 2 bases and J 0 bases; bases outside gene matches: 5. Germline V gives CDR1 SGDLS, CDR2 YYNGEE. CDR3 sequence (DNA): TGTGCCAGCAGCGTTTTGACAGGGGGGCTGAACACTGAAGCTTTCTTT. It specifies CASSVLTGGLNTEAFF.

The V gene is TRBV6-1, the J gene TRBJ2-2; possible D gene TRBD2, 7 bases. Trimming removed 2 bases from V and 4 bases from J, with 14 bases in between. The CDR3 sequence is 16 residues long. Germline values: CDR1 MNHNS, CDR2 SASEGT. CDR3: CASSEWGGLTTGELFF. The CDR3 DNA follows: TGTGCCAGCAGTGAATGGGGGGGGCTGACCACCGGGGAGCTGTTTTTT.

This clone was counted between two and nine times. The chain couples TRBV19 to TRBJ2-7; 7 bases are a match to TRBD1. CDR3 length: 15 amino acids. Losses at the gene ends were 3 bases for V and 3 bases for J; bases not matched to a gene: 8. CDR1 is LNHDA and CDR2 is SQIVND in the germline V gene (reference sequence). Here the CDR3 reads CASSIRGTDHYEQYF. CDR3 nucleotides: TGTGCCAGTAGTATTAGGGGGACAGACCACTACGAGCAGTACTTC.

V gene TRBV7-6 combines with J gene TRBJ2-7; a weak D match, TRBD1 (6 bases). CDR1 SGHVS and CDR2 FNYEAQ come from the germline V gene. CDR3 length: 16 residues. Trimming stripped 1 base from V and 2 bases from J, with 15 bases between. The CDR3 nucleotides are TGTGCCAGCAGCTTAGAGCTCGCAGGGGTTACCTACGAGCAGTACTTC. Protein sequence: CASSLELAGVTYEQYF.

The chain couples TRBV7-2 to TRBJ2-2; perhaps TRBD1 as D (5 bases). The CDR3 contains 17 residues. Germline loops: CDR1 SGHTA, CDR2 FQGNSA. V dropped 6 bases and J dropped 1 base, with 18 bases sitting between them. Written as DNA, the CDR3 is TGTGCCAGCAGACCGAGAGGACAACAACAGAACACCGGGGAGCTGTTTTTT. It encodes CASRPRGQQQNTGELFF.

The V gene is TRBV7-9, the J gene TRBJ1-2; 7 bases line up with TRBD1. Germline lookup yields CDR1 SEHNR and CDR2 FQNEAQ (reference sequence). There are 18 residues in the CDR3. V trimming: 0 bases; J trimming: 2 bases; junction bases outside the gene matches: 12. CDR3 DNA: TGTGCCAGCAGCTTAGCGCTAAGTAGGGGACAGAGCAACTATGGCTACACCTTC. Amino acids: CASSLALSRGQSNYGYTF.

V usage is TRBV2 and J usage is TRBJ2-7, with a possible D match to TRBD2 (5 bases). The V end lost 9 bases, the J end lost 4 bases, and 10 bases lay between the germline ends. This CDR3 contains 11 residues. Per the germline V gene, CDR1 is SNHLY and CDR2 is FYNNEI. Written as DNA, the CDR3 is TGTGCCAGTGGACTCGGGTACGAGCAGTACTTC. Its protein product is CASGLGYEQYF.

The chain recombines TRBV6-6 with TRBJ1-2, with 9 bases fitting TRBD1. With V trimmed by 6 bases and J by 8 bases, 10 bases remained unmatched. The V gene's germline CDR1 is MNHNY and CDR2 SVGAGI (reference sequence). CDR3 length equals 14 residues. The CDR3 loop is CASRGTGQGNGYTF. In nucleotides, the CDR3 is TGTGCCAGCAGGGGGACGGGACAGGGTAACGGCTACACCTTC.

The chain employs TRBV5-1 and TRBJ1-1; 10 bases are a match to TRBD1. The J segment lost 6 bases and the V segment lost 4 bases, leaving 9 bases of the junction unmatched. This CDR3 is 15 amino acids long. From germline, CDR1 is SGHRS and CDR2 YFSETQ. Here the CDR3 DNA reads TGCGCCAGCAGCACGGGACAGGGGTACAGCGCTGAAGCTTTCTTT. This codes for CASSTGQGYSAEAFF.

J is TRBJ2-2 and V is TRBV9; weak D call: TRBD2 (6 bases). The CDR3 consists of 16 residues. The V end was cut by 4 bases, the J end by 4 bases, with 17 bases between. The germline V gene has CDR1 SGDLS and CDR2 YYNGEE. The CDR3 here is CASSPRLDITTGELFF. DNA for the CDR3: TGTGCCAGCAGCCCCCGACTAGATATTACCACCGGGGAGCTGTTTTTT.

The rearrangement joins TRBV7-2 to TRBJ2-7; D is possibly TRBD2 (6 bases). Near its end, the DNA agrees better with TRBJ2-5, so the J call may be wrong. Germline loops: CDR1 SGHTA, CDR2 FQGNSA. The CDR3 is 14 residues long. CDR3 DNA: TGTGCCAGCAGCTTAGGCGGGGCCGGGGAGACCCAGTACTTC. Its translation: CASSLGGAGETQYF.

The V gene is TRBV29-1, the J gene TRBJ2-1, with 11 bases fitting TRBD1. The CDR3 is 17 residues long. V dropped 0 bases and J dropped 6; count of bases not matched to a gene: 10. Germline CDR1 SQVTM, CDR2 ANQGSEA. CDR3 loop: CSVEEGGGTGGGNEQFF. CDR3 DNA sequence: TGCAGCGTTGAAGAGGGTGGTGGGACAGGGGGTGGCAATGAGCAGTTCTTC.

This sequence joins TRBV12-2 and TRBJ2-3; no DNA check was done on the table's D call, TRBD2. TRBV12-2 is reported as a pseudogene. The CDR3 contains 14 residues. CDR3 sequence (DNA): TGTGCAAGTCGCTCTAGCGGATTCACAGATACGCAGTATTTT. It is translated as CASRSSGFTDTQYF.

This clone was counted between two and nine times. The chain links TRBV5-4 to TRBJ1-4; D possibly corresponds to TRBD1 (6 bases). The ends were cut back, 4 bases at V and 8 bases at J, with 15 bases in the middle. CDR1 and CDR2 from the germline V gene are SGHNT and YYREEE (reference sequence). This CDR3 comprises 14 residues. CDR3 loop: CASSQGRGWEKLFF. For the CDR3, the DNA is TGTGCCAGCAGCCAGGGCAGGGGATGGGAAAAACTGTTTTTT.

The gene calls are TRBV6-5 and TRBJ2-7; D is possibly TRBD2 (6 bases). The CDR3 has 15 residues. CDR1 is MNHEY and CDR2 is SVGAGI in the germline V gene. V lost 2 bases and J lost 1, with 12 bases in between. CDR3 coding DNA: TGTGCCAGCAGTTACGTCGGGGGTCCTTCCTACGAGCAGTACTTC. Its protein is CASSYVGGPSYEQYF.

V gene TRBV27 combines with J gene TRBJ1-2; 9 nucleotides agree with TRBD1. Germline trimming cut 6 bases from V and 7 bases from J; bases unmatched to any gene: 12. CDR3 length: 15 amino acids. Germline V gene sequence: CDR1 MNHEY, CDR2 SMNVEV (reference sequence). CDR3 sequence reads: CASSHTTGGDRGYTF. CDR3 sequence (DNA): TGTGCCAGCAGCCACACAACAGGGGGCGACCGTGGCTACACCTTC.

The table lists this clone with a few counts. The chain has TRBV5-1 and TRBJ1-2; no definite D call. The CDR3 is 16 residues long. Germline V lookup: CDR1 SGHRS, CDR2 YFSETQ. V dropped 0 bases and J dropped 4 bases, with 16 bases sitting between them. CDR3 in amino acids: CASSLEGRGSSYGYTF. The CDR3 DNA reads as TGCGCCAGCAGCTTGGAGGGCCGGGGATCGTCCTATGGCTACACCTTC.

The CDR3: CASSPHNQGDTGELFF. In nucleotides, the CDR3 is TGCGCCAGCAGCCCCCATAACCAGGGCGACACCGGGGAGCTGTTTTTT. The rearrangement joins TRBV4-1 to TRBJ2-2, with a tentative D call TRBD1 (5 bases). The ends were cut back, 4 bases at V and 3 bases at J, with 15 bases in the middle. Per the germline V gene, CDR1 is MGHRA and CDR2 is YSYEKL. The CDR3 is 16 amino acids.

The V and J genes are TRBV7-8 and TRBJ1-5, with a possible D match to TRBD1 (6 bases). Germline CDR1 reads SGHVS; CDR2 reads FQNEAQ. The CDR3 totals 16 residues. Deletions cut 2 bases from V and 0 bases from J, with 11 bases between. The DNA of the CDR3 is TGTGCCAGCAGCTTATTAGGGGGATATAGCAATCAGCCCCAGCATTTT. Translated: CASSLLGGYSNQPQHF.

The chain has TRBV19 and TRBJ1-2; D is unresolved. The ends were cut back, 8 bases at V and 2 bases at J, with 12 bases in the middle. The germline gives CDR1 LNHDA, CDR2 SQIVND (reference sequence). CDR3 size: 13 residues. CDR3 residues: CASDSGTNYGYTF. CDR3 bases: TGTGCCAGTGATTCGGGAACAAACTATGGCTACACCTTC.

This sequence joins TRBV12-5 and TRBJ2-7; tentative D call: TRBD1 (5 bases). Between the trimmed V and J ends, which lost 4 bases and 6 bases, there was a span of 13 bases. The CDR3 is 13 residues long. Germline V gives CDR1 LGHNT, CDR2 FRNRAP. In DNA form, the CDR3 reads TGTGCTAGTGGTTCCAGGGTCATGGGCGAGCAGTACTTC. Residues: CASGSRVMGEQYF. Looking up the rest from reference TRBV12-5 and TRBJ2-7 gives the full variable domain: DARVTQTPRHKVTEMGQEVTMRCQPILGHNTVFWYRQTMMQGLELLAYFRNRAPLDDSGMPKDRFSAEMPDATLATLKIQPSEPRDSAVYFCASGSRVMGEQYFGPGTRLTVT.

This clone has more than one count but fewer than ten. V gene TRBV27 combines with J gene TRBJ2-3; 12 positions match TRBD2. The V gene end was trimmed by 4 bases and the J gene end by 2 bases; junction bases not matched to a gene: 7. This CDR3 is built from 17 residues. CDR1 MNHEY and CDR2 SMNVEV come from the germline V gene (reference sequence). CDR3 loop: CASSSFLAGGITDTQYF. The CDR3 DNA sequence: TGTGCCAGCAGTTCTTTCCTAGCGGGGGGGATCACAGATACGCAGTATTTT.

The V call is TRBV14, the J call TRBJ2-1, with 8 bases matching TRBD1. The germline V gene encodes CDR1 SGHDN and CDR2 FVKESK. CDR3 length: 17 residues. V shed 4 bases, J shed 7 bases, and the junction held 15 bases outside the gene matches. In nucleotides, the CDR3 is TGTGCCAGCAGCCTTGGGTTTAGGACAGGGTCATTGAATGAGCAGTTCTTC. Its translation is CASSLGFRTGSLNEQFF.

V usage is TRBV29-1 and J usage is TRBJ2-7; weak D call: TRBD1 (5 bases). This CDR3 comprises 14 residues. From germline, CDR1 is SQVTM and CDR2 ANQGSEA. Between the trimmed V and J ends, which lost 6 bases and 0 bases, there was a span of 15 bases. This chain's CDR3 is CSVVQGVISYEQYF. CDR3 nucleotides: TGCAGCGTCGTTCAAGGGGTGATCTCCTACGAGCAGTACTTC.

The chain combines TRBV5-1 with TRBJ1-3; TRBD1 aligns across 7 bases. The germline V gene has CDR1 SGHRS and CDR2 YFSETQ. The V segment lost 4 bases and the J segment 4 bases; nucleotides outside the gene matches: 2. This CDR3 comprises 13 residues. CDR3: CASSLDRGNTIYF. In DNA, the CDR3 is TGCGCCAGCAGCCTGGACAGGGGAAACACCATATATTTT.

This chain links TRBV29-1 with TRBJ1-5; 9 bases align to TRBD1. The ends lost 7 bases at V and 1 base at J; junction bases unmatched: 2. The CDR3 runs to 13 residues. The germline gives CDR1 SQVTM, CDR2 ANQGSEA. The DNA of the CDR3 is TGCAGCGCCGGGACAGGGAGCAATCAGCCCCAGCATTTT. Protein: CSAGTGSNQPQHF.

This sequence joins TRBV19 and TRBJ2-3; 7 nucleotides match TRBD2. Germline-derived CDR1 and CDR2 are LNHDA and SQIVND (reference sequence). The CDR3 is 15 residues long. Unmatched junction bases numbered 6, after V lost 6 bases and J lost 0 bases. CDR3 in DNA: TGTGCCAGTAGCCCGGGGGGAGCTAGCACAGATACGCAGTATTTT. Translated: CASSPGGASTDTQYF.

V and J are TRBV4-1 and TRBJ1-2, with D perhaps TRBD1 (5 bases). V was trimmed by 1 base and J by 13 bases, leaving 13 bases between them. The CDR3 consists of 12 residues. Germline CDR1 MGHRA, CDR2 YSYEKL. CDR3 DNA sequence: TGCGCCAGCAGCCAAGCGGGGGGAAGATGCACCTTC. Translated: CASSQAGGRCTF.